This T cell receptor (beta chain) was observed in a study of shared clonotypes between healthy human individuals. Worth noting for this clone: The antigen is undetermined. The sample holds other DNA sequences that translate to the same CDR3.

Assay runs were performed at deep level. Splitting of each subset's genomic DNA was done evenly across several immunoSEQ plates. Only in-frame clones appear in the TCRdb table, and some are missing; sequencing was by immunoSEQ multiplex PCR. The sample yields more than 1.2 million clones, approximately 98.5% seen once. From germline, CDR1 is KGHSH and CDR2 LQKENI. V gave up 2 bases and J gave up 4 bases, with 9 bases separating them. This CDR3 has 14 amino acids. Study-level findings and limits: Against clonotypes common to all four donors, non-shared ones had lower generation probabilities.

The V and J genes are TRBV18 and TRBJ1-5; tentative D call: TRBD1 (5 bases). The sequenced sample was naive CD4+ T cells sorted from blood. Stated subset: CD45RA+ positively selected. This receptor was taken from a man aged 30 to 45 in good health. Here the CDR3 DNA reads TGTGCCAGCTCACCAGGGGACCGAAATCAGCCCCAGCATTTT. Its translation is CASSPGDRNQPQHF.